This T cell receptor (beta chain) was captured by sequencing in a study of cytomegalovirus exposure and HLA in healthy donors. The study ran its PCR with 60 Vbeta and 13 Jbeta primers. Here immunoSEQ multiplex PCR was the method, and the copy in TCRdb shows in-frame clones only, minus some. The repertoire holds about 110,000 clones, with roughly four fifths as singletons. Findings and caveats of the study: It was reported that the classifier diagnosed cytomegalovirus status with high specificity and sensitivity in both the original and validation cohorts. Association of a missense DCLRE1C variant with TCR beta V- and J-gene trimming was reported in a later analysis. Using a false discovery rate of 0.05, a later analysis showed that around 16,000 TCR beta sequences were associated with HLA alleles. The study flagged 150 to 200 TCR beta chains as cytomegalovirus-associated.

Notes on this clone: Its target is not known.

V was cut by 4 bases and J by 3 bases, with 19 bases left in between. CDR3 length: 17 residues. In germline, CDR1 is SGDLS, CDR2 YYNGEE. The origin of this receptor is a male donor in good health and CMV-seropositive. The chain carries TRBV9 and TRBJ2-2; maybe TRBD1 (5 bases). The sequenced sample was PBMCs. The CDR3 DNA reads TGTGCCAGCAGCCCAGTTATGGGCCAGGGCCACACCGGGGAGCTGTTTTTT. Translated: CASSPVMGQGHTGELFF.